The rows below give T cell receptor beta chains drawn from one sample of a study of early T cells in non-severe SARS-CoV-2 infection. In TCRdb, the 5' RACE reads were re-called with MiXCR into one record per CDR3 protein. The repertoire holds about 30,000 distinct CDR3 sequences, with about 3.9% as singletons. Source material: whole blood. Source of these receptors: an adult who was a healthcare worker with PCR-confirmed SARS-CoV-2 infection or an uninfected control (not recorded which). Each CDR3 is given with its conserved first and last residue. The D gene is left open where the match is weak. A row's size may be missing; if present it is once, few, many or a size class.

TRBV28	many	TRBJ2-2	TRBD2	TGTGCCAGCAGTTTCCCGGGACTAGCGGAAAACACCGGGGAGCTGTTTTTT	CASSFPGLAENTGELFF
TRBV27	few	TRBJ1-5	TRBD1	TGTGCCAGCAGTTTGCGACAGGGACGCGGGATAAGCAATCAGCCCCAGCATTTT	CASSLRQGRGISNQPQHF
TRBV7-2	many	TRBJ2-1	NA	TGTGCCAGCAGCTTAGACAGCCTTAATGAGCAGTTCTTC	CASSLDSLNEQFF
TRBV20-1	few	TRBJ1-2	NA	TGCAGTGCTAGGGGGCCAAACTATGGCTACACCTTC	CSARGPNYGYTF
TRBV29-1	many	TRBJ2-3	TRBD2	TGCAGCTCCGACCGCCTAGCGGGGGGGCGGACAGATACGCAGTATTTT	CSSDRLAGGRTDTQYF
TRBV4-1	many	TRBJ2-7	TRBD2	TGCGCCAGCAGCCACCGAACAGCGGGAGGGCCCTCCTACGAGCAGTACTTC	CASSHRTAGGPSYEQYF
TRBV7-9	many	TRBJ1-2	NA	TGTGCCAGCAGCTTCGGGGGCATCAGCGACTACACCTTC	CASSFGGISDYTF
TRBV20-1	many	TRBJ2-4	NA	TGCAGTGCTAGGGACCACAGGATAGCCAAAAACATTCAGTACTTC	CSARDHRIAKNIQYF
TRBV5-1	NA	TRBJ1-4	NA	TGCGCCAGCAGCTATACCCCCGGGGCAGGGGATAATAAAAAACTGTTTTTT	CASSYTPGAGDNKKLFF
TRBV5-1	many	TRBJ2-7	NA	TGCGCCAGCAGCTTCGAGGGCCCCTACGAGCAGTACTTC	CASSFEGPYEQYF
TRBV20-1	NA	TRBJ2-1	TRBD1	TGCAGTGCTAGAAAACGAACAGGGGCTAACTCCTACAATGAGCAGTTCTTC	CSARKRTGANSYNEQFF
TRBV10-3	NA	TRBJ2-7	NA	TGTGCCATCAAAGGAACCTACGAGCAGTACTTC	CAIKGTYEQYF
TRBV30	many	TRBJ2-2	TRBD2	TGTGCCTGGAACGTCCCGGAACTAGCGGGAGCCCTGAGCACCGGGGAGCTGTTTTTT	CAWNVPELAGALSTGELFF
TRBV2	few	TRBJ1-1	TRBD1	TGTGCCAGCACCCCTGACAGGGGCTACACTGAAGCTTTCTTT	CASTPDRGYTEAFF
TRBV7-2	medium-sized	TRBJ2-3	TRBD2	TGTGCCAGCAGCCCGGGACTAGCGGACACAGATACGCAGTATTTT	CASSPGLADTDTQYF
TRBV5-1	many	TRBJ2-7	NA	TGCGCCAGCAGCTTACAGGGACCTCCCTCCTACGAGCAGTACTTC	CASSLQGPPSYEQYF
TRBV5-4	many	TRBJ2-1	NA	TGTGCCAGCAGGAGCTTGTACGTACAGAACAATGAGCAGTTCTTC	CASRSLYVQNNEQFF
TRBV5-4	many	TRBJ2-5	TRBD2	TGTGCCAGCAGCCCCCGGGGACTAGCGGGATGGGAGACCCAGTACTTC	CASSPRGLAGWETQYF
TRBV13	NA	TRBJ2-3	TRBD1	TGTGCCAGCAGCGCGAGACAGGGGGCCGGGACAGATACGCAGTATTTT	CASSARQGAGTDTQYF
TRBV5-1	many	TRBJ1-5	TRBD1	TGCGCCAGCAGCTTGACAGGGGAGGGCAATCAGCCCCAGCATTTT	CASSLTGEGNQPQHF
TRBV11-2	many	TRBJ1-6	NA	TGTGCCAGCAGCTTAGGACGCAATTCACCCCTCCACTTT	CASSLGRNSPLHF
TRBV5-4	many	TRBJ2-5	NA	TGTGCCAGCAGCTTGGCTGCAGGGGCGGGAGAGACCCAGTACTTC	CASSLAAGAGETQYF
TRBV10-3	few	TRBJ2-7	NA	TGTGCCATCAGTGAGTTTGGAGGGTACGAGCAGTACTTC	CAISEFGGYEQYF
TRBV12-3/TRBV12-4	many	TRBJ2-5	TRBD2	TGTGCCAGCAGTCCGGGGGGGGGTGAAGAGACCCAGTACTTC	CASSPGGGEETQYF
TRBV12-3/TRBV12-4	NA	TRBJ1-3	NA	TGTGCCAGCAGGCTGGGGAGTTCTGGAAACACCATATATTTT	CASRLGSSGNTIYF
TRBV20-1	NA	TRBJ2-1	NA	TGCAGTGCTTCTGTCAATGAGCAGTTCTTC	CSASVNEQFF
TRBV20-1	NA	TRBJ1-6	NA	TGCAGTGCTACCCATCCGGGGGGCCTGGGACCCCTCCACTTT	CSATHPGGLGPLHF
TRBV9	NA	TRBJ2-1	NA	TGTGCCAGCAGCCCGGTAGTCAGCAACTCCTACAATGAGCAGTTCTTC	CASSPVVSNSYNEQFF
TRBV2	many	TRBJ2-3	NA	TGTGCCAGCAGTGGGGGGAGACATGGCGGGCAGAGGGTTTCGGATACGCAGTATTTT	CASSGGRHGGQRVSDTQYF
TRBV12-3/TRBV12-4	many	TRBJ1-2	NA	TGTGCCAGCAGTTTAACGGCCTATGGCTACACCTTC	CASSLTAYGYTF
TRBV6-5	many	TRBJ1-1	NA	TGTGCCAGCAGTTACGACGCCCGTGGGCCTGGAGGGGCTTTCTTT	CASSYDARGPGGAFF
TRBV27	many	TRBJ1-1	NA	TGTGCCAGCAGTTTGACGGGACAACCTGGGGAAGCTTTCTTT	CASSLTGQPGEAFF
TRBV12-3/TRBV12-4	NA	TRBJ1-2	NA	TGTGCCAGCAGCCTCTGGGGCGGCTATGGCTACACCTTC	CASSLWGGYGYTF
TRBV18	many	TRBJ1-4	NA	TGTGCCAGCTCACCAAGCAGGAATAATGAAAAACTGTTTTTT	CASSPSRNNEKLFF
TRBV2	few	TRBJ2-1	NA	TGTGCCAGCCGCCGGGACAAGGGCTTGGGGGAGCAGTTCTTC	CASRRDKGLGEQFF
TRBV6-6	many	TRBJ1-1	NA	TGTGCCAGCGGCCGAGGAGCTGAAGCTTTCTTT	CASGRGAEAFF
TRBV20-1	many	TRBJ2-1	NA	TGCAGTGCCTTCGACAATGAGCAGTTCTTC	CSAFDNEQFF
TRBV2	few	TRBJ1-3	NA	TGTGCCAGCAGCGGCGAGGGAAACACCATATATTTT	CASSGEGNTIYF
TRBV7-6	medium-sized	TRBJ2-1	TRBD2	TGTGCCAGCAGCTTAGCGCACGGCAGCGGGAGGGTGGGTGAGCAGTTCTTC	CASSLAHGSGRVGEQFF
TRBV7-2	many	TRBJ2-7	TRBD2	TGTGCCAGCAGCTTCGGGGTGGCGGGAGGGTACGAGCAGTACTTC	CASSFGVAGGYEQYF
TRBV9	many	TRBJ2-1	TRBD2	TGTGCCAGCAGCGTTACTAGCGGAACGGACAATGAGCAGTTCTTC	CASSVTSGTDNEQFF
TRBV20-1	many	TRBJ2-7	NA	TGCAGTGCTAAGGGGACGTTGAGCTCCTACGAGCAGTACTTC	CSAKGTLSSYEQYF
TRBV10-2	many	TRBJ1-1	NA	TGCGCCAGCAGTGAGGATGAGCTCGTTGAAGCTTTCTTT	CASSEDELVEAFF
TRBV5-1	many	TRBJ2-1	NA	TGCGCCAGCAGCTTGGCCAGCGGGCCCTACAATGAGCAGTTCTTC	CASSLASGPYNEQFF